The 15 T cell receptor beta chains below come from one sample, sequenced in a study of T cells after posttransplantation cyclophosphamide. Profiling relied on immunoSEQ multiplex PCR, and the TCRdb table lists in-frame clones only, not all of them. Among some 64,000 clones listed, 90% to 95% were seen once. Sequencing was performed on PBMCs. These receptors came from a woman in her twenties or thirties in good health and a related stem cell transplant donor.

The chain carries TRBV5-5 and TRBJ2-6; tentatively, D is TRBD1 or TRBD2 (5 bases each). This CDR3 spans 15 amino acids. Germline V gives CDR1 SGHKS, CDR2 YYEKEE (reference sequence). The ends were cut back, 3 bases at V and 3 bases at J, with 10 bases in the middle. The CDR3 loop reads CASSSGTFGANVLTF. In nucleotides, the CDR3 is TGTGCCAGCAGCTCCGGGACCTTTGGGGCCAACGTCCTGACTTTC.

V and J are TRBV9 and TRBJ1-6; perhaps TRBD1 as D (6 bases). Per germline, CDR1 SGDLS and CDR2 YYNGEE. The CDR3 consists of 18 residues. The ends were cut back, 6 bases at V and 0 bases at J, with 19 bases in the middle. The chain's CDR3 is CASTEGDELYSYNSPLHF. The CDR3 DNA follows: TGTGCCAGCACCGAGGGGGACGAACTATACTCCTATAATTCACCCCTCCACTTT.

This chain joins TRBV2 and TRBJ1-2; D is uncertain. Per the germline V gene, CDR1 is SNHLY and CDR2 is FYNNEI. The V end was cut by 5 bases, the J end by 2 bases, with 18 bases between. The CDR3 extends over 16 amino acids. DNA for the CDR3: TGTGCCAGCAGTAACCGAGTCCCACGTTACAACTATGGCTACACCTTC. Translating it yields CASSNRVPRYNYGYTF.

This clone was counted only a few times. The chain recombines TRBV7-9 with TRBJ2-7, with 10 bases aligning to TRBD1. The CDR3 is 18 residues long. Trimming at V came to 4 bases and at J to 3 bases, leaving 15 bases not matched to a gene. The germline V gene has CDR1 SEHNR and CDR2 FQNEAQ (reference sequence). In nucleotides, the CDR3 is TGTGCCAGCAGCTCCCGGGACAGGGGCCGTGTAGCCTACTACGAGCAGTACTTC. Protein product: CASSSRDRGRVAYYEQYF.

This chain uses TRBV11-3 with TRBJ1-5, with D perhaps TRBD1 (5 bases). The length of the CDR3 is 14 residues. The germline V and J ends were trimmed by 4 bases and 0 bases, with 7 bases remaining between them. CDR1 is SGHNT, CDR2 YENEEA, per germline. CDR3 region: CASSSTDSNQPQHF. CDR3 bases: TGTGCCAGCAGCTCGACAGATAGCAATCAGCCCCAGCATTTT.

The chain links TRBV4-3 to TRBJ2-1; the D gene could be TRBD1 or TRBD2 (5 bases each). CDR1 LGHNA and CDR2 YSLEER come from the germline V gene. The CDR3 is made up of 15 amino acids. V was cut by 0 bases and J by 2 bases, with 8 bases left in between. CDR3 bases: TGCGCCAGCAGCCAAGAATGGGGACCCTACAATGAGCAGTTCTTC. Translation gives CASSQEWGPYNEQFF.

The table lists this clone with a few counts. J is TRBJ2-1 and V is TRBV2; D is undetermined. From germline, CDR1 is SNHLY and CDR2 FYNNEI. Trimming cost V 7 bases and J 4 bases, with 5 bases left between them. This CDR3 is 11 amino acids long. Here the CDR3 reads CASTEYNEQFF. The DNA of the CDR3 is TGTGCCAGCACCGAGTACAATGAGCAGTTCTTC.

The chain combines TRBV6-1 with TRBJ1-1; D unresolved. Germline V gene data show CDR1 as MNHNS and CDR2 as SASEGT. The CDR3 runs 13 residues. The V end was cut by 10 bases, the J end by 0 bases, with 12 bases between. The CDR3 nucleotides are TGTGCCACTTCTACCCGAATGAACACTGAAGCTTTCTTT. It is translated as CATSTRMNTEAFF.

This clone was recorded once. The genes are TRBV2 and TRBJ2-7; D remains unclear. This CDR3 has 14 residues. Germline values: CDR1 SNHLY, CDR2 FYNNEI. V was pared by 3 bases and J by 3 bases, with 12 bases between. The DNA for the CDR3 is TGTGCCAGCAGTGAGGGAATTCTCCACTACGAGCAGTACTTC. Protein sequence: CASSEGILHYEQYF.

This chain joins TRBV7-8 and TRBJ1-1; TRBD1 might be the D (6 bases). From germline, CDR1 is SGHVS and CDR2 FQNEAQ. The V end was cut by 3 bases, the J end by 6 bases, with 14 bases between. The CDR3 has 14 residues. For the CDR3, the DNA is TGTGCCAGCAGCTTGGCCACAGGGCGCCCTGAAGCTTTCTTT. It yields the protein CASSLATGRPEAFF.

V usage is TRBV10-3 and J usage is TRBJ2-2; D remains unclear. Between the trimmed V and J ends, which lost 10 bases and 0 bases, there was a span of 12 bases. The CDR3 extends over 14 amino acids. Per the germline V gene, CDR1 is ENHRY and CDR2 is SYGVKD. CDR3 loop: CASVIGPNTGELFF. In nucleotides, the CDR3 is TGTGCCAGCGTAATCGGGCCGAACACCGGGGAGCTGTTTTTT.

The chain couples TRBV6-5 to TRBJ1-5; TRBD1 might be the D (6 bases). Germline CDR1 reads MNHEY; CDR2 reads SVGAGI. This CDR3 contains 14 residues. The germline V and J ends were trimmed by 3 bases and 5 bases, with 11 bases remaining between them. The CDR3 nucleotides are TGTGCCAGCAGTTATCGAACAGGGTATCAGCCCCAGCATTTT. Protein: CASSYRTGYQPQHF.

The chain joins TRBV7-2 to TRBJ2-6, with 7 positions matching TRBD1. The germline gives CDR1 SGHTA, CDR2 FQGNSA. CDR3 length equals 13 residues. J was trimmed by 13 bases and V by 5 bases; bases with no gene match: 8. The CDR3 reads CASSPGQVGVLTF. In DNA form, the CDR3 reads TGTGCCAGCAGCCCCGGACAGGTGGGAGTCCTGACTTTC.

The chain combines TRBV28 with TRBJ1-4; TRBD1 is a possible D gene (5 bases). Deletions cut 7 bases from V and 8 bases from J, with 11 bases between. The CDR3 loop spans 12 amino acids. The germline gives CDR1 MDHEN, CDR2 SYDVKM. The CDR3 nucleotides read TGTGCCAGCAACGCAGGGCGAGAAAAACTGTTTTTT. It is translated as CASNAGREKLFF.

The chain carries TRBV5-6 and TRBJ1-6, with 8 bases that match TRBD1. This CDR3 contains 19 residues. Germline trimming cut 3 bases from V and 0 bases from J; bases unmatched to any gene: 11. CDR1 is SGHDT and CDR2 is YYEEEE in the germline V gene. CDR3 DNA: TGTGCCAGCAGCTGGGCCCCGGGACAGGCGTTCTCCTATAATTCACCCCTCCACTTT. This codes for CASSWAPGQAFSYNSPLHF.